The next 26 T cell receptor beta chains were all read from a single sample in a study of OX40 agonist ivuxolimab in advanced cancers. Method: immunoSEQ multiplex PCR; TCRdb's copy keeps in-frame clones and lacks some. The data hold some 59,000 clones, with approximately 90% observed a single time. The specimen comprised CD4+ or CD8+ T cells sorted from blood, sampled in a trial of the OX40 agonist ivuxolimab. The receptors stem from an adult with an advanced solid tumor such as melanoma, head and neck, liver or kidney cancer.

V is TRBV6-5 and J is TRBJ1-1, with 9 positions matching TRBD1. The CDR3 contains 13 residues. The ends lost 6 bases at V and 5 bases at J; junction bases unmatched: 4. Germline values: CDR1 MNHEY, CDR2 SVGAGI. The chain's CDR3 is CASSGQGRTEAFF. Written as DNA, the CDR3 is TGTGCCAGCAGCGGACAGGGGCGAACTGAAGCTTTCTTT.

This CDR3 reads CASSKAGPQYEQYF. Here the CDR3 DNA reads TGTGCCAGCAGCAAAGCCGGGCCCCAATACGAGCAGTACTTC. V and J are TRBV2 and TRBJ2-7; no firm D call. V was pared by 6 bases and J by 4 bases, with 16 bases between. The CDR3 consists of 14 residues. Germline V gene sequence: CDR1 SNHLY, CDR2 FYNNEI.

The chain uses TRBV6-1 and TRBJ2-5; a weak D match, TRBD2 (6 bases). The CDR3 loop spans 15 amino acids. CDR1 MNHNS and CDR2 SASEGT come from the germline V gene. Trimming took off 7 bases at V and 1 base at J, with 16 bases between the two ends. The CDR3 reads CASTRGTGTQETQYF. The CDR3 nucleotides read TGTGCCAGCACTCGAGGGACTGGAACCCAAGAGACCCAGTACTTC.

The chain joins TRBV19 to TRBJ2-1; D is possibly TRBD2 (6 bases). Trimming removed 7 bases from V and 8 bases from J, with 27 bases in between. CDR1 is LNHDA and CDR2 is SQIVND in the germline V gene (reference sequence). This CDR3 is built from 17 residues. In DNA form, the CDR3 reads TGTGCCAGTAAGATGAGTTTACTAGCCCCCATGGGGGATGAGCAGTTCTTC. Protein product: CASKMSLLAPMGDEQFF.

The chain links TRBV6-6 to TRBJ2-7; D call uncertain. The CDR3 is 14 amino acids. Trimming cost V 0 bases and J 2 bases, with 8 bases left between them. Germline CDR1 reads MNHNY; CDR2 reads SVGAGI (reference sequence). CDR3 protein: CASSYSGRTYEQYF. DNA for the CDR3: TGTGCCAGCAGTTACTCGGGCAGGACCTACGAGCAGTACTTC.

V usage is TRBV27 and J usage is TRBJ1-5; D uncertain. The V gene's germline CDR1 is MNHEY and CDR2 SMNVEV (reference sequence). This CDR3 is built from 17 residues. Trimming removed 5 bases from V and 3 bases from J, with 20 bases in between. The CDR3 protein is CASSPRTSMADNQPQHF. The CDR3 DNA is TGTGCCAGCAGTCCCAGGACGTCCATGGCAGACAATCAGCCCCAGCATTTT.

The gene calls are TRBV7-3 and TRBJ1-3; D may be TRBD1 (5 bases). The CDR3 contains 15 residues. Per the germline V gene, CDR1 is SGHTA and CDR2 is FQGTGA. The ends were cut back, 1 base at V and 4 bases at J, with 11 bases in the middle. The DNA of the CDR3 is TGTGCCAGCAGCTTAATGGGGCAGTCCGGAAACACCATATATTTT. It yields the protein CASSLMGQSGNTIYF.

The chain employs TRBV5-1 and TRBJ1-5; TRBD1 is a possible D gene (5 bases). Per germline, CDR1 SGHRS and CDR2 YFSETQ. V was shortened by 5 bases and J by 4 bases, with 10 bases between the two germline ends. There are 13 residues in the CDR3. CDR3 protein: CASRDNSNQPQHF. The CDR3 DNA reads TGCGCCAGCAGGGACAACTCAAATCAGCCCCAGCATTTT.

The rearrangement links TRBV28 to TRBJ2-5; D call uncertain. The germline CDR1 and CDR2 sequences are MDHEN and SYDVKM. Trimming left V 5 bases short and J 0 bases short, with 13 bases between. CDR3 length equals 15 residues. The CDR3 sequence is CASSVPGPYQETQYF. The CDR3 DNA sequence: TGTGCCAGCAGTGTACCCGGGCCGTACCAAGAGACCCAGTACTTC.

The CDR3 DNA reads as TGTGCCAGCAGGACCAGGGGGAGCAATCAGCCCCAGCATTTT. The encoded protein is CASRTRGSNQPQHF. The chain carries TRBV6-5 and TRBJ1-5; 7 positions match TRBD1. Unmatched junction bases numbered 3, after V lost 6 bases and J lost 1 base. Germline CDR1 and CDR2: MNHEY and SVGAGI. The CDR3 length is 14 residues.

The gene calls are TRBV10-3 and TRBJ2-3; D possibly corresponds to TRBD2 (5 bases). The CDR3 is made up of 14 amino acids. The germline V and J ends were trimmed by 4 bases and 0 bases, with 8 bases remaining between them. Per germline, CDR1 ENHRY and CDR2 SYGVKD. Here the CDR3 DNA reads TGTGCCATCAGTGTGGGCGGGAGCACAGATACGCAGTATTTT. This codes for CAISVGGSTDTQYF.

This chain links TRBV9 with TRBJ2-2; D gene ambiguous. Germline V gene data show CDR1 as SGDLS and CDR2 as YYNGEE. The CDR3 is 12 amino acids. V lost 0 bases and J lost 3, with 0 bases in between. The CDR3 coding sequence is TGTGCCAGCAGCGTAGACACCGGGGAGCTGTTTTTT. Translated: CASSVDTGELFF.

The V call is TRBV7-2, the J call TRBJ1-5; TRBD1 is a possible D gene (5 bases). Germline values: CDR1 SGHTA, CDR2 FQGNSA. The CDR3 is 13 residues long. V was pared by 4 bases and J by 2 bases, with 6 bases between. The CDR3 DNA sequence: TGTGCCAGCAGCTGGGACGGCAATCAGCCCCAGCATTTT. Its translation is CASSWDGNQPQHF. The full variable domain, with the rest looked up from reference TRBV7-2 and TRBJ1-5, is GAGVSQSPSNKVTEKGKDVELRCDPISGHTALYWYRQSLGQGLEFLIYFQGNSAPDKSGLPSDRFSAERTGGSVSTLTIQRTQQEDSAVYLCASSWDGNQPQHFGDGTRLSIL.

V usage is TRBV5-6 and J usage is TRBJ2-5; TRBD2 might be the D (5 bases). CDR1 is SGHDT and CDR2 is YYEEEE in the germline V gene. Trimming stripped 2 bases from V and 5 bases from J, with 16 bases between. This CDR3 spans 15 amino acids. The CDR3 DNA is TGTGCCAGCAGCTTCTTAACTAGAGCCGCCGAGACCCAGTACTTC. Its translation is CASSFLTRAAETQYF.

This chain's CDR3 is CASSLTGTSENEQYF. The CDR3 DNA reads as TGCGCCAGCAGCTTAACCGGGACTAGCGAGAACGAGCAGTACTTC. The genes are TRBV5-1 and TRBJ2-7; 10 bases agree with TRBD2. Per germline, CDR1 SGHRS and CDR2 YFSETQ. V trimming: 2 bases; J trimming: 5 bases; junction bases outside the gene matches: 7. This CDR3 has 15 amino acids. Combining the CDR3 with reference TRBV5-1 and TRBJ2-7 gives the whole variable domain KAGVTQTPRYLIKTRGQQVTLSCSPISGHRSVSWYQQTPGQGLQFLFEYFSETQRNKGNFPGRFSGRQFSNSRSEMNVSTLELGDSALYLCASSLTGTSENEQYFGPGTRLTVT.

The chain carries TRBV5-5 and TRBJ2-7; 7 bases line up with TRBD1. Trimming cost V 1 base and J 4 bases; bases outside gene matches: 8. CDR3 length equals 15 residues. Germline assignment: CDR1 SGHKS and CDR2 YYEKEE (reference sequence). Here the CDR3 DNA reads TGTGCCAGCAGCTTGTCGCCGGGACAGCAATACGAGCAGTACTTC. Translation gives CASSLSPGQQYEQYF. The whole variable domain, filled in from reference TRBV5-5 and TRBJ2-7, reads DAGVTQSPTHLIKTRGQQVTLRCSPISGHKSVSWYQQVLGQGPQFIFQYYEKEERGRGNFPDRFSARQFPNYSSELNVNALLLGDSALYLCASSLSPGQQYEQYFGPGTRLTVT.

The chain is built from TRBV28 and TRBJ2-2, with D perhaps matching TRBD2 (6 bases). The V end lost 5 bases, the J end lost 6 bases, and 13 bases lay between the germline ends. The germline V gene has CDR1 MDHEN and CDR2 SYDVKM. CDR3 length equals 14 residues. CDR3 loop: CASSPGDGAGELFF. CDR3 DNA sequence: TGTGCCAGCAGTCCGGGAGATGGGGCCGGGGAGCTGTTTTTT.

The V gene is TRBV28, the J gene TRBJ1-1; D uncertain. The CDR3 is 12 residues long. The V gene lost 3 bases and the J gene lost 6 bases, with 8 bases spanning the gap. The germline gives CDR1 MDHEN, CDR2 SYDVKM. This CDR3 is CASSFAISEAFF. The CDR3 DNA reads as TGTGCCAGCAGTTTTGCCATTTCTGAAGCTTTCTTT.

The V call is TRBV18, the J call TRBJ1-5; tentative D call: TRBD1 (6 bases). Germline CDR1 KGHSH, CDR2 LQKENI. The CDR3 spans 14 residues. Trimming shortened V by 2 bases and J by 6 bases, and 11 bases separated the two germline ends. CDR3 sequence (DNA): TGTGCCAGCTCACCAGGGGGGGCGGGTCAGCCCCAGCATTTT. Encoded protein: CASSPGGAGQPQHF.

This clone was observed a handful of times. This chain links TRBV7-8 with TRBJ1-2; D possibly corresponds to TRBD1 (5 bases). Trimming took off 5 bases at V and 4 bases at J, with 20 bases between the two ends. Germline V lookup: CDR1 SGHVS, CDR2 FQNEAQ. This CDR3 spans 16 amino acids. CDR3 region: CASSLGRRALVYGYTF. The DNA for the CDR3 is TGTGCCAGCAGCCTCGGACGCAGGGCCCTGGTCTATGGCTACACCTTC.

The rearrangement joins TRBV27 to TRBJ2-4, with 9 bases aligning to TRBD2. Germline CDR1 is MNHEY and CDR2 is SMNVEV (reference sequence). The length of the CDR3 is 16 residues. Trimming removed 6 bases from V and 7 bases from J; junction bases left unmatched: 13. CDR3 residues: CASRLGGGRARNIQYF. The CDR3 DNA follows: TGTGCCAGCAGGTTAGGCGGCGGGAGGGCCCGTAACATTCAGTACTTC.

This chain connects TRBV11-2 to TRBJ2-5; 8 bases match TRBD2. The CDR3 runs 16 residues. Germline V gives CDR1 SGHAT, CDR2 FQNNGV. The ends lost 4 bases at V and 3 bases at J; junction bases unmatched: 10. The DNA for the CDR3 is TGTGCCAGCAGCTCGTCATGGACGGGGGGGGAAGAGACCCAGTACTTC. It encodes CASSSSWTGGEETQYF.

This clone has more than one count but fewer than ten. This chain joins TRBV28 and TRBJ1-1; no clear D gene. Trimming left V 1 base short and J 6 bases short, with 18 bases between. Germline CDR1 MDHEN, CDR2 SYDVKM. The CDR3 is made up of 16 amino acids. CDR3 DNA sequence: TGTGCCAGCAGTTTATCGCACAGACCAAGCGGCGCTGAAGCTTTCTTT. Its protein product is CASSLSHRPSGAEAFF.

The chain employs TRBV6-1 and TRBJ2-7; 7 bases map to TRBD2. Looked up from germline, CDR1 is MNHNS and CDR2 is SASEGT. This CDR3 is built from 14 residues. V gave up 5 bases and J gave up 2 bases; unmatched junction bases: 6. For the CDR3, the DNA is TGTGCCAGCAGTCCCGGGACTAACACCTACGAGCAGTACTTC. This translates into CASSPGTNTYEQYF.

The rearrangement joins TRBV6-5 to TRBJ2-7, with TRBD1 identical over 7 bases. Germline V gene lookup returns CDR1 MNHEY and CDR2 SVGAGI. Germline trimming cut 8 bases from V and 0 bases from J; bases unmatched to any gene: 4. The CDR3 extends over 13 amino acids. The CDR3 sequence is CASARDSSYEQYF. For the CDR3, the DNA is TGTGCCAGCGCCAGGGACAGCTCCTACGAGCAGTACTTC.

This sequence joins TRBV19 and TRBJ1-2, with 7 bases aligning to TRBD1. Trimming removed 10 bases from V and 6 bases from J; junction bases left unmatched: 8. CDR1 and CDR2 (germline): LNHDA, SQIVND (reference sequence). The CDR3 consists of 12 residues. Here the CDR3 DNA reads TGTGCCACCCGACAGGGCCGCCATGGCTACACCTTC. It encodes CATRQGRHGYTF.